The subject of this entry is one T cell receptor beta chain. Its antigen is currently unknown. This table comes from immunoSEQ multiplex PCR, and its TCRdb copy is limited to in-frame clones, with some not included. The sample records about 67,000 clones, around 84% being singletons. The record originates from a study of T cell responses to AZD1222 COVID-19 vaccine. Study at large: Second-dose groups at about 4 or about 12 weeks were pooled.

CDR1 and CDR2 (germline): MDHEN, SYDVKM. CDR3 length: 15 residues. Unmatched junction bases numbered 11, after V lost 6 bases and J lost 5 bases. Overall study findings and caveats: Breadth and depth of Spike-specific TCRs rose after two AZD1222 doses. Spike was spanned by vaccine-associated CD4 TCRs, with dominance at 160-218 and 743-854. The study sampled repertoires only after the peak T cell response.

Sample: peripheral blood, taken on day 0 of AZD1222 vaccination. The clonotype comes from an adult in good health. The chain uses TRBV28 and TRBJ2-7; 9 nucleotides line up with TRBD1. The CDR3 DNA reads as TGTGCCAGCAGCCGGACCGGGACAGGGTCCAACGAGCAGTACTTC. Protein product: CASSRTGTGSNEQYF.